Given below is one T cell receptor (beta chain) in context. In the authors' methods: Nucleated cell counts were estimated from reference gene primer amplification. The method was immunoSEQ multiplex PCR; TCRdb's version includes in-frame clones alone and lacks a portion of them. The V and J calls and clone size are taken from that table; D and trimming were inferred from the DNA. The sample consists of 160,000 or so clones, 78% of them appearing once. This sample is part of a study of blood T cell repertoires in COVID-19. On the study more broadly: Spain, Italy and the United States supplied samples that represented acute and convalescent COVID-19. PBMCs, B-cell-depleted T cells, or T cells provided the cDNA or gDNA that made up the material.

Germline CDR1 reads MDHEN; CDR2 reads SYDVKM. V trimming: 9 bases; J trimming: 1 base; junction bases outside the gene matches: 6. This CDR3 is built from 13 residues. Material for sequencing was peripheral blood. The sequence was obtained from a woman aged 80 or older with acute or convalescent COVID-19. The V call is TRBV28, the J call TRBJ2-7; TRBD1 agrees at 7 bases. This chain's CDR3 is CASGQEDSYEQYF. CDR3 bases: TGTGCCAGTGGACAGGAGGATTCCTACGAGCAGTACTTC.